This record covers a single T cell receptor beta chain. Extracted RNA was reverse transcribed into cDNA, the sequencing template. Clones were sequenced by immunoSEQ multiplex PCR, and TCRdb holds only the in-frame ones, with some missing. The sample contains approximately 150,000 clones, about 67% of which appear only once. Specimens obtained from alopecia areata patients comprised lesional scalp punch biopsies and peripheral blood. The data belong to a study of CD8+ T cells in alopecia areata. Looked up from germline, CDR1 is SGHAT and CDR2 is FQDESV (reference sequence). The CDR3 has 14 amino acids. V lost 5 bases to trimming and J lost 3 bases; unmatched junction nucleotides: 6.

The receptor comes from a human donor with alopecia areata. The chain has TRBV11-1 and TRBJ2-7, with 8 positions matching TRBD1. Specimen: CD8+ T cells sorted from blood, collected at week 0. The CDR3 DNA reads TGTGCCAGCAGCCGGACAGGGTATCTCTACGAGCAGTACTTC. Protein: CASSRTGYLYEQYF.